These T cell receptor beta chains were read from a single sample in a study of cytotoxic CD8 clonotypes in ibrutinib-treated CLL. Repertoires were generated with immunoSEQ multiplex PCR, while TCRdb's copy carries only in-frame clones and drops some. The sample has approximately 300,000 clones, about 80% seen once. Sequenced material: PBMCs, taken before ibrutinib treatment. Every receptor here comes from a human donor with chronic lymphocytic leukemia. The CDR3 runs from the conserved cysteine through the conserved F or W. D genes are given only for firm matches. A row's size may be missing; if present it is once, few, many or a size class.

>TRBV5-1|NA|NA|TRBJ2-2|14
CASSYTPNTGELFF
TGCGCCAGCAGCTATACTCCGAACACCGGGGAGCTGTTTTTT
>TRBV14|NA|NA|TRBJ2-1|16
CASSQDSWRSYNEQFF
TGTGCCAGCAGCCAAGATTCGTGGAGGTCCTACAATGAGCAGTTCTTC
>TRBV28|NA|NA|TRBJ2-7|12
CASRGRPYEQYF
TGTGCCAGCCGGGGGAGACCCTACGAGCAGTACTTC
>TRBV6-4|NA|NA|TRBJ1-2|15
CASSPEDSSNYGYTF
TGTGCCAGCAGTCCGGAGGACAGCTCTAACTATGGCTACACCTTC
>TRBV5-6|NA|NA|TRBJ2-1|13
CASSPGPGDEQFF
TGTGCCAGCAGCCCCGGCCCGGGGGATGAGCAGTTCTTC
>TRBV11-1|NA|NA|TRBJ1-2|13
CASSSDRLYGYTF
TGTGCCAGCAGCTCGGACAGACTCTATGGCTACACCTTC
>TRBV18|TRBD2|NA|TRBJ2-3|19
CASSLRQGLEGLAADTQYF
TGTGCCAGCTCACTCCGCCAGGGTTTGGAGGGACTAGCGGCAGATACGCAGTATTTT
>TRBV6-5|NA|NA|TRBJ2-3|13
CASSRTGLDTQYF
TGTGCCAGCAGCCGTACAGGGTTGGATACGCAGTATTTT
>TRBV7-8|NA|NA|TRBJ1-3|17
CASSLSWAVGRGNTIYF
TGTGCCAGCAGCTTAAGTTGGGCGGTCGGGAGGGGAAACACCATATATTTT
>TRBV18|TRBD1|once|TRBJ2-7|17
CASSPFPGQPNYYEQYF
TGTGCCAGCTCGCCCTTTCCGGGACAGCCTAACTACTACGAGCAGTACTTC
>TRBV9|TRBD2|NA|TRBJ2-7|14
CASSAGTNRYEQYF
TGTGCCAGCAGCGCCGGGACTAACAGATACGAGCAGTACTTC
>TRBV27|TRBD1|NA|TRBJ2-2|18
CASSLNPTSGTEDGELFF
TGTGCCAGCAGTTTAAACCCGACATCCGGGACAGAGGACGGGGAGCTGTTTTTT
>TRBV7-3|NA|NA|TRBJ2-7|15
CASSLLPINTYEQYF
TGTGCCAGCAGCTTGCTCCCAATAAATACCTACGAGCAGTACTTC
>TRBV9|NA|NA|TRBJ1-3|14
CASSRQSSGNTIYF
TGTGCCAGCAGCAGACAGAGCTCTGGAAACACCATATATTTT
>TRBV4-3|NA|NA|TRBJ1-4|15
CASSQDGQSNEKLFF
TGCGCCAGCAGCCAAGATGGTCAAAGCAATGAAAAACTGTTTTTT
>TRBV28|TRBD1|NA|TRBJ1-2|16
CASSPSFAGGAFGYTF
TGTGCCAGCAGTCCGAGTTTCGCAGGGGGCGCGTTTGGCTACACCTTC
>TRBV4-3|TRBD2|few|TRBJ2-1|16
CASSQEGLAGENEQFF
TGCGCCAGCAGCCAAGAGGGACTAGCGGGAGAGAATGAGCAGTTCTTC
>TRBV12-5|TRBD1|few|TRBJ1-5|17
CASGLAGTGGQNQPQHF
TGTGCTAGTGGTTTGGCGGGGACAGGGGGCCAAAATCAGCCCCAGCATTTT
>TRBV11-2|NA|NA|TRBJ1-5|13
CASSLGGRQPQHF
TGTGCCAGCAGCTTAGGAGGGAGGCAGCCCCAGCATTTT
>TRBV10-3|TRBD1|once|TRBJ2-7|14
CAISRQGAPYEQYF
TGTGCCATCAGTCGTCAGGGGGCCCCCTACGAGCAGTACTTC
>TRBV7-9|NA|few|TRBJ1-5|17
CASSMLAGSWGNQPQHF
TGTGCCAGCAGCATGCTCGCAGGGAGTTGGGGCAATCAGCCCCAGCATTTT
>TRBV28|NA|NA|TRBJ2-7|14
CASSPTGLIYEQYF
TGTGCCAGCAGTCCCACAGGGCTCATCTACGAGCAGTACTTC
>TRBV27|NA|few|TRBJ2-3|14
CASSYLRTADTQYF
TGTGCCAGCAGTTACCTGCGCACAGCGGATACGCAGTATTTT
>TRBV19|NA|NA|TRBJ2-1|13
CASSLTGSNEQFF
TGTGCCAGTAGCCTAACCGGTTCAAATGAGCAGTTCTTC
>TRBV7-2|NA|NA|TRBJ2-1|14
CASSPAQNRNEQFF
TGTGCCAGCAGCCCCGCCCAAAACCGCAATGAGCAGTTCTTC
>TRBV30|TRBD1|NA|TRBJ2-5|13
CAWGTGKGETQYF
TGTGCCTGGGGGACAGGGAAGGGAGAGACCCAGTACTTC
>TRBV30|TRBD1|few|TRBJ2-7|14
CAWSGDRGPYEQYF
TGTGCCTGGAGTGGTGACAGGGGCCCCTACGAGCAGTACTTC
>TRBV7-9|NA|NA|TRBJ2-3|13
CASSLLVADTQYF
TGTGCCAGCAGCTTACTAGTGGCAGATACGCAGTATTTT
>TRBV5-4|TRBD2|NA|TRBJ2-1|15
CASSLVAGGDNEQFF
TGTGCCAGCAGCTTGGTTGCGGGAGGGGACAATGAGCAGTTCTTC
>TRBV14|NA|NA|TRBJ2-7|13
CASSLESSYEQYF
TGTGCCAGCAGCCTCGAAAGCTCCTACGAGCAGTACTTC
>TRBV15|NA|NA|TRBJ2-2|14
CATSREGEIGELFF
TGTGCCACCAGCAGGGAAGGGGAAATCGGGGAGCTGTTTTTT
>TRBV27|NA|NA|TRBJ2-7|14
CASSPGRVSYEQYF
TGTGCCAGCAGTCCAGGCAGGGTTTCCTACGAGCAGTACTTC
>TRBV7-2|NA|NA|TRBJ2-7|12
CASSLDRNEQYF
TGTGCCAGCAGCTTAGATCGGAACGAGCAGTACTTC
>TRBV7-3|TRBD2|NA|TRBJ2-3|15
CASSQIPGLADTQYF
TGTGCCAGCAGCCAAATCCCGGGACTAGCAGATACGCAGTATTTT
>TRBV7-9|NA|NA|TRBJ1-3|14
CASRYTSSGNTIYF
TGTGCCAGCAGGTATACCTCCTCTGGAAACACCATATATTTT